This T cell receptor beta chain was observed in a study of regulatory T cells in long-lasting Graves disease. Points from the study as a whole: Newly diagnosed Graves' patients had higher TCR diversity than persistent ones.

Time point noted: newly diagnosed GD, antithyroid drugs for less than 3 months. PBMCs provided the RNA from which the TCR library was made. In building TCR beta libraries, iRepertoire HTBI primers were used together with Arm-PCR of CDR3 regions. TCRdb itself ran the multiplex PCR reads through MiXCR, one entry per CDR3 protein. The data show more than 450,000 distinct CDR3 sequences, about 17% seen once. The CDR3 extends over 14 amino acids. With 5 bases removed from V and 4 bases from J, the gap between germline ends came to 14 bases. Per germline, CDR1 LGHNT and CDR2 FRNRAP. This clonotype was picked up a small number of times. Its antigen is currently unknown. This sample was shared with a second study, whose subject was T cells in Graves' hyperthyroidism and ophthalmopathy.

The rearrangement joins TRBV12-5 to TRBJ1-2, with TRBD1 as a possible D gene (5 bases). The sequence was obtained from a man aged 40-49 years with Graves disease. Sequencing was performed on peripheral blood mononuclear cells (PBMCs), taken at new diagnosis, from a patient treated with antithyroid drugs. The CDR3 DNA sequence: TGTGCTAGTGGTGCCTGGGGACGTCTCTATGGCTACACCTTC. Residues: CASGAWGRLYGYTF. The entire variable domain, with the rest obtained from reference TRBV12-5 and TRBJ1-2, is as follows: DARVTQTPRHKVTEMGQEVTMRCQPILGHNTVFWYRQTMMQGLELLAYFRNRAPLDDSGMPKDRFSAEMPDATLATLKIQPSEPRDSAVYFCASGAWGRLYGYTFGSGTRLTVV.